The rows below give T cell receptor beta chains drawn from one sample of a study of T cells in Graves' hyperthyroidism and ophthalmopathy. TCRdb redid the calling of the multiplex PCR reads with MiXCR, one entry per CDR3 protein. Here the sample spans around 690,000 distinct CDR3 sequences, roughly 17% being singletons. Source material: blood. These receptors were taken from a man aged 50-59 years with Graves' hyperthyroidism. The CDR3 runs from the conserved cysteine through the conserved F or W. The order of the fields is V gene, CDR3 length, clone size, J gene, D gene, CDR3 DNA, CDR3 protein. The D gene is left open where the match is weak. Clone size is stated in some rows and not others, as once, few, many or a class when expanded.

>TRBV6-1|19|.|TRBJ2-1|TRBD2
TGTGCCAGCAGGCTACTTAAACGGACTAGCGGGAGCTCCTACAATGAGCAGTTCTTC
CASRLLKRTSGSSYNEQFF
>TRBV16|13|.|TRBJ1-1|.
TGTGCCAGCAGCCCACATCCGGGGGAAGAAGCTTTCTTT
CASSPHPGEEAFF
>TRBV12-3/TRBV12-4|12|few|TRBJ2-2|.
TGTGCCAGCAGTGGTAGTATCGGGGAGCTGTTTTTT
CASSGSIGELFF
>TRBV30|13|few|TRBJ2-1|.
TGTGCCTGGAGGGACCTCTCCTACAATGAGCAGTTCTTC
CAWRDLSYNEQFF
>TRBV28|15|many|TRBJ2-2|TRBD1
TGTGCCAGCAGTTTCGGGACAGGGGTGACCGGGGAGCTGTTTTTT
CASSFGTGVTGELFF
>TRBV5-1|14|few|TRBJ2-7|TRBD1
TGCGCCAGCAGTCCCCGGGACAGGGACAACGAGCAGTACTTC
CASSPRDRDNEQYF
>TRBV20-1|16|.|TRBJ2-2|TRBD2
TGCAGTGCTAGAGTTAGCGGGAGCGATCAGACCGGGGAGCTGTTTTTT
CSARVSGSDQTGELFF
>TRBV5-8|14|.|TRBJ2-7|TRBD1
TGTGCCAGCAGCGCCGACAGGGGTTGGGGCGAGCAGTACTTC
CASSADRGWGEQYF
>TRBV5-1|14|few|TRBJ1-4|TRBD1
TGCGCCAGCAGCGTGGGACAGGGTCTCGAAAAACTGTTTTTT
CASSVGQGLEKLFF
>TRBV19|16|few|TRBJ2-7|TRBD1
TGTGCCAGTAGTGCCTCCGGGACAGGGGGCTTACGGGAGCAGTACTTC
CASSASGTGGLREQYF
>TRBV28|14|many|TRBJ2-7|.
TGTGCCAGCAGTTTAGAGGTCGCCTCCTACGAGCAGTACTTC
CASSLEVASYEQYF
>TRBV3-1|15|.|TRBJ1-6|TRBD1
TGTGCCAGCACCCCGGGACAGGGGGCTGAGTCACCCCTCCACTTT
CASTPGQGAESPLHF
>TRBV7-9|14|few|TRBJ2-2|.
TGTGCCAGCAGCTCGGACCCGAACACCGGGGAGCTGTTTTTT
CASSSDPNTGELFF
>TRBV5-1|14|.|TRBJ2-1|TRBD2
TGCGCCAGCAGCTTAGAGCGGGAGAGAAATGAGCAGTTCTTC
CASSLERERNEQFF
>TRBV11-2|17|.|TRBJ1-6|TRBD1
TGTGCCAGCAGGGAGTGGGGTCGGGACAGGTTCAATTCACCCCTCCACTTT
CASREWGRDRFNSPLHF
>TRBV7-9|16|.|TRBJ2-3|.
TGTGCCAGCAGCCCCCTCCAAACCACTAGCACAGATACGCAGTATTTT
CASSPLQTTSTDTQYF
>TRBV6-1|13|many|TRBJ1-1|.
TGTGCCAGCACCGCGACAGTGAACACTGAAGCTTTCTTT
CASTATVNTEAFF
>TRBV29-1|18|.|TRBJ2-1|TRBD2
TGCAGCGTGGTGAGGGCCGAGACTAGCGGGAGGGCTTACAATGAGCAGTTCTTC
CSVVRAETSGRAYNEQFF
>TRBV28|15|many|TRBJ2-7|TRBD2
TGTGCCAGCAGTCAACGACTAGCGGGAGACAACGAGCAGTACTTC
CASSQRLAGDNEQYF
>TRBV24-1|15|.|TRBJ1-4|TRBD1
TGTGCCACCAGTGATGGACAGGGGAAAAATGAAAAACTGTTTTTT
CATSDGQGKNEKLFF
>TRBV14|13|.|TRBJ2-7|.
TGTGCCAGCAGCCACTATATGATCTACGAGCAGTACTTC
CASSHYMIYEQYF
>TRBV29-1|14|.|TRBJ2-1|.
TGCAGCGTTGAAGGTGAAGCCTCCTACAATGAGCAGTTCTTC
CSVEGEASYNEQFF
>TRBV7-2|14|many|TRBJ1-6|.
TGTGCCAGCAGCTCGGACGCGAATAATTCACCCCTCCACTTT
CASSSDANNSPLHF
>TRBV30|11|.|TRBJ1-5|.
TGTGCCTGGGGTGGCAATCAGCCCCAGCATTTT
CAWGGNQPQHF
>TRBV6-2/TRBV6-3|17|.|TRBJ2-1|TRBD1
TGTGCCAGCCGGGACAGGGGCCCCCTCGGACCCTACAATGAGCAGTTCTTC
CASRDRGPLGPYNEQFF
>TRBV28|15|.|TRBJ2-2|.
TGTGCCAGCAGTTCCTCGGACTTTTACACCGGGGAGCTGTTTTTT
CASSSSDFYTGELFF